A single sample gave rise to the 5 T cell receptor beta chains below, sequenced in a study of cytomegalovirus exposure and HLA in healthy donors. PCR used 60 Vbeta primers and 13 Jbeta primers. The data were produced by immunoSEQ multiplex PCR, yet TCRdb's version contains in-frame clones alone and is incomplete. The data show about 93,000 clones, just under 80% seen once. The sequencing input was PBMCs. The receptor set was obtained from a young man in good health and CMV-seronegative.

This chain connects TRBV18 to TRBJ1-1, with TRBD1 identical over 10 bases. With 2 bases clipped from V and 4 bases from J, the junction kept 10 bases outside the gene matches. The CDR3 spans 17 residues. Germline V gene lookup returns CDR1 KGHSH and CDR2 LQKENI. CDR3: CASSPVGDRGRGTEAFF. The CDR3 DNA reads TGTGCCAGCTCACCAGTCGGGGACAGGGGTCGGGGCACTGAAGCTTTCTTT.

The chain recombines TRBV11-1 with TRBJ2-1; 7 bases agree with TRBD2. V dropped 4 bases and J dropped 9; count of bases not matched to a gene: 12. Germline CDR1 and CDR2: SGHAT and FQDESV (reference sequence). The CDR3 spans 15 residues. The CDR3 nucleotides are TGTGCCAGCAGCTCGCGGGGGATTATCGATAGTGAGCAGTTCTTC. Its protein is CASSSRGIIDSEQFF.

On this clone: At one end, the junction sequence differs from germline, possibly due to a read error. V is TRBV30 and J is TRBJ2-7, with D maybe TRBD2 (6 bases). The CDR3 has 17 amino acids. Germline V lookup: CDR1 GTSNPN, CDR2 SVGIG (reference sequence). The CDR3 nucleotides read TGTGCCTGGAGTGACTTTTTTAGCGGATTGAGCTCCTACGAGCGGTACTTC. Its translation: CAWSDFFSGLSSYERYF.

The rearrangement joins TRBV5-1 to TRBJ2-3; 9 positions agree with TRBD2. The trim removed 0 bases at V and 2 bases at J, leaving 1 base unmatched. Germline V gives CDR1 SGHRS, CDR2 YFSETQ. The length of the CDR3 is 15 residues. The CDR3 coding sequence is TGCGCCAGCAGCTTGGTAGCGGGGGCCACAGATACGCAGTATTTT. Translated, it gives CASSLVAGATDTQYF.

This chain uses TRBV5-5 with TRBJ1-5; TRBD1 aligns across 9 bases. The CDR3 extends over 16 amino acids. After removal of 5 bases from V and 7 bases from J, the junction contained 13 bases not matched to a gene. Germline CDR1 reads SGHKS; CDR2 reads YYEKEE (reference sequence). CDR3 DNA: TGTGCCAGCAGACCGGACACAGGGGGCTCAGGGCAGCCCCAGCATTTT. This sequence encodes CASRPDTGGSGQPQHF.